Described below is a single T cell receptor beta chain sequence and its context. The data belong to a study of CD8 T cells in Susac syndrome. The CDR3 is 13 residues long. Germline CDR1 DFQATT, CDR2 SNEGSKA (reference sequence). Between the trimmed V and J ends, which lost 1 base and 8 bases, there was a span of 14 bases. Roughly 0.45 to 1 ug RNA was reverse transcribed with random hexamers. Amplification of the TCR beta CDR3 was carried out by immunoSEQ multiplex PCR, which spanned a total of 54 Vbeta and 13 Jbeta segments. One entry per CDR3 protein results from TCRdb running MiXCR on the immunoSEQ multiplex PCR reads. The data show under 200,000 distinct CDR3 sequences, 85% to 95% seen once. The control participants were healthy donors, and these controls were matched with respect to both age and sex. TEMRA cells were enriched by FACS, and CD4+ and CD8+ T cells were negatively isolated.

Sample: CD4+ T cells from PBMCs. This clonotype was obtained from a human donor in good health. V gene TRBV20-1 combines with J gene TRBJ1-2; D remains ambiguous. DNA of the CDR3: TGCAGTGCTAGAGGCGGCCCCTCGGGGGGCTACACCTTC. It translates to CSARGGPSGGYTF.